Presented here are 20 T cell receptor beta chains from one specimen sequenced in a study of cytomegalovirus exposure and HLA in healthy donors. Produced via immunoSEQ multiplex PCR; TCRdb's table is partial and in-frame only. The table lists 200,000 to 250,000 clones, roughly 90% of them singletons, with approximately 12% in the top ten. Sequences were obtained from PBMCs. Source of these receptors: a man younger than 35 in good health and CMV-seropositive.

The chain couples TRBV4-2 to TRBJ1-4, with 8 positions matching TRBD1. CDR1 and CDR2 (germline): LGHNA, YNFKEQ. The CDR3 runs 21 residues. Trimming removed 2 bases from V and 0 bases from J; junction bases left unmatched: 17. CDR3 sequence: CASSQLGLATGDHATNEKLFF. CDR3 DNA: TGTGCCAGCAGCCAACTTGGGTTGGCGACAGGGGACCATGCAACTAATGAAAAACTGTTTTTT.

The genes are TRBV9 and TRBJ2-1; possible D gene TRBD2, 5 bases. The CDR3 totals 15 residues. Germline values: CDR1 SGDLS, CDR2 YYNGEE. The V and J ends lost 4 bases and 5 bases respectively, with 16 bases between them. CDR3 in amino acids: CASSPHIWRNNEQFF. DNA for the CDR3: TGTGCCAGCAGCCCTCACATATGGAGGAACAATGAGCAGTTCTTC.

The chain links TRBV27 to TRBJ2-7; D gene ambiguous. This CDR3 spans 13 amino acids. The germline CDR1 and CDR2 sequences are MNHEY and SMNVEV (reference sequence). The ends were cut back, 5 bases at V and 7 bases at J, with 15 bases in the middle. CDR3: CASSLLGIGEQYF. Here the CDR3 DNA reads TGTGCCAGCAGTCTTCTGGGGATAGGGGAGCAGTACTTC.

V usage is TRBV19 and J usage is TRBJ1-5, with D perhaps matching TRBD1 (6 bases). This CDR3 region has 12 residues. Germline CDR1 reads LNHDA; CDR2 reads SQIVND (reference sequence). Trimming left V 3 bases short and J 9 bases short, with 9 bases between. In DNA, the CDR3 is TGTGCCAGTAGTATGGGGGGGGCGCCCCAGCATTTT. Amino acid sequence: CASSMGGAPQHF.

This clone has at least ten counts. V usage is TRBV2 and J usage is TRBJ1-1; no reliable D call. Germline V gene lookup returns CDR1 SNHLY and CDR2 FYNNEI. Trimming stripped 0 bases from V and 4 bases from J, with 12 bases between. The CDR3 has 15 residues. This chain's CDR3 is CASSEAEGLLTEAFF. CDR3 nucleotide sequence: TGTGCCAGCAGTGAAGCGGAAGGATTACTCACTGAAGCTTTCTTT.

J is TRBJ2-7 and V is TRBV7-8, with D possibly matching TRBD2 (7 bases). Germline loops: CDR1 SGHVS, CDR2 FQNEAQ. The CDR3 consists of 14 residues. Trimming left V 9 bases short and J 6 bases short, with 21 bases between. Here the CDR3 reads CASTLQGGALEQYF. CDR3 nucleotide sequence: TGTGCCAGTACCCTCCAAGGGGGGGCTCTCGAGCAGTACTTC.

The chain links TRBV4-2 to TRBJ2-7, with TRBD1 identical over 7 bases. The length of the CDR3 is 14 residues. V dropped 0 bases and J dropped 7; count of bases not matched to a gene: 6. Germline lookup yields CDR1 LGHNA and CDR2 YNFKEQ. CDR3 in amino acids: CASSQDISRGEQYF. The CDR3 coding sequence is TGTGCCAGCAGCCAAGATATTTCCAGGGGGGAGCAGTACTTC.

The chain recombines TRBV11-2 with TRBJ1-2, with 7 positions matching TRBD1. Trimming removed 2 bases from V and 6 bases from J; junction bases left unmatched: 6. Germline V gives CDR1 SGHAT, CDR2 FQNNGV. There are 14 residues in the CDR3. CDR3 in amino acids: CASSLITGADGYTF. DNA for the CDR3: TGTGCCAGCAGCTTAATAACAGGGGCGGATGGCTACACCTTC.

V gene TRBV5-1 combines with J gene TRBJ2-2, with D unresolved. Germline values: CDR1 SGHRS, CDR2 YFSETQ. The CDR3 has 15 residues. Trimming stripped 0 bases from V and 3 bases from J, with 9 bases between. The CDR3 sequence is CASSLVRRDTGELFF. As DNA, the CDR3 is TGCGCCAGCAGCTTGGTCAGACGGGACACCGGGGAGCTGTTTTTT.

Note on this clone: The sample holds other DNA sequences that translate to the same CDR3. The V and J genes are TRBV5-1 and TRBJ1-5; TRBD1 matches 8 bases. CDR1 SGHRS and CDR2 YFSETQ come from the germline V gene. CDR3 length: 15 residues. The J segment lost 1 base and the V segment lost 4 bases, leaving 4 bases of the junction unmatched. In DNA, the CDR3 is TGCGCCAGCAGCCTTCAGGGGGCAAGCAATCAGCCCCAGCATTTT. Its translation: CASSLQGASNQPQHF.

The chain links TRBV18 to TRBJ2-7; TRBD2 might be the D (5 bases). The V gene's germline CDR1 is KGHSH and CDR2 LQKENI. The V gene lost 4 bases and the J gene lost 6 bases, with 13 bases spanning the gap. The CDR3 has 13 amino acids. The CDR3 nucleotides read TGTGCCAGCTCACGTAACGGGAAGTCCGAGCAGTACTTC. Translating it yields CASSRNGKSEQYF.

The chain recombines TRBV7-2 with TRBJ1-2; D not certain. Deletions cut 1 base from V and 4 bases from J, with 16 bases between. Germline lookup yields CDR1 SGHTA and CDR2 FQGNSA. The CDR3 is made up of 16 amino acids. The CDR3 here is CASSLVVGSLSYGYTF. CDR3 sequence (DNA): TGTGCCAGCAGCTTAGTAGTGGGGAGCCTTTCCTATGGCTACACCTTC.

The rearrangement links TRBV5-1 to TRBJ2-2; unclear D gene. Trimming stripped 0 bases from V and 7 bases from J, with 7 bases between. This CDR3 is 13 amino acids long. Germline V CDR1 and CDR2: SGHRS, YFSETQ. The CDR3, as DNA: TGCGCCAGCAGCTTGGCAGAGAGCGGGGAGCTGTTTTTT. Translating gives CASSLAESGELFF.

The CDR3 coding sequence is TGTGCCAGCAGCATCTACAATGAGCAGTTCTTC. Protein: CASSIYNEQFF. The chain uses TRBV7-8 and TRBJ2-1; the D is unclear. The germline V and J ends were trimmed by 5 bases and 3 bases, with 2 bases remaining between them. Germline assignment: CDR1 SGHVS and CDR2 FQNEAQ. The CDR3 contains 11 residues.

V gene TRBV5-1 combines with J gene TRBJ2-1; unclear D gene. Looked up from germline, CDR1 is SGHRS and CDR2 is YFSETQ. This CDR3 has 13 amino acids. V gave up 1 base and J gave up 2 bases, with 4 bases separating them. The CDR3 DNA reads TGCGCCAGCAGCTTGTCTCCCTACAATGAGCAGTTCTTC. It codes for CASSLSPYNEQFF.

V is TRBV30 and J is TRBJ2-7; D tentatively reads TRBD1 or TRBD2 (5 bases each). The length of the CDR3 is 12 residues. The germline CDR1 and CDR2 sequences are GTSNPN and SVGIG (reference sequence). V was clipped by 5 bases and J by 7 bases, with 15 bases between them. CDR3 sequence (DNA): TGTGCCTGGGCCCGGGACCTCTGGGAGCAGTACTTC. It yields the protein CAWARDLWEQYF.

V and J are TRBV2 and TRBJ2-3; D might be TRBD2 (6 bases). Looked up from germline, CDR1 is SNHLY and CDR2 is FYNNEI. Trimming left V 6 bases short and J 5 bases short, with 21 bases between. The CDR3 is 16 residues long. CDR3 nucleotide sequence: TGTGCCAGCAGCCCTAAGGGACTCCGGAGCGGAGATACGCAGTATTTT. It is translated as CASSPKGLRSGDTQYF.

The rearrangement uses TRBV19 and TRBJ1-5; D is undetermined. The V gene lost 3 bases and the J gene lost 0 bases, with 9 bases spanning the gap. In germline, CDR1 is LNHDA, CDR2 SQIVND (reference sequence). The CDR3 covers 15 residues. CDR3 DNA: TGTGCCAGTAGTATCGGAGGGTATAGCAATCAGCCCCAGCATTTT. It yields the protein CASSIGGYSNQPQHF.

CDR3 in amino acids: CASSPQGIYGYTF. The CDR3 DNA is TGTGCCAGCAGTCCGCAGGGGATCTATGGCTACACCTTC. The rearrangement links TRBV27 to TRBJ1-2; D possibly corresponds to TRBD1 (6 bases). The CDR3 runs to 13 residues. The germline V gene has CDR1 MNHEY and CDR2 SMNVEV (reference sequence). Deletions cut 5 bases from V and 4 bases from J, with 11 bases between.

The gene calls are TRBV5-1 and TRBJ1-1; TRBD1 might be the D (6 bases). The CDR3 contains 14 residues. Germline-derived CDR1 and CDR2 are SGHRS and YFSETQ. Trimming left V 5 bases short and J 0 bases short, with 11 bases between. The chain's CDR3 is CASRGGHLNTEAFF. The CDR3 nucleotides are TGCGCCAGCAGGGGGGGGCACCTGAACACTGAAGCTTTCTTT.